The 31 T cell receptor beta chains below all came from one sample that was sequenced in a study of blood T cell repertoires in COVID-19. Generated by immunoSEQ multiplex PCR, the TCRdb table keeps only in-frame clones and is missing some. The table records 310,000 or so clones, around 87% of them present only once. The sequencing input was peripheral blood. The source is a woman aged 50 to 65 with active or convalescent COVID-19.

The V call is TRBV5-1, the J call TRBJ1-2, with D possibly TRBD1 on 6 matching bases. This CDR3 region has 15 residues. V gave up 2 bases and J gave up 1 base, with 12 bases separating them. CDR1 SGHRS and CDR2 YFSETQ come from the germline V gene. CDR3 protein: CASSFTGNSNYGYTF. CDR3 nucleotides: TGCGCCAGCAGCTTCACAGGGAACAGTAACTATGGCTACACCTTC.

The chain joins TRBV6-2 or TRBV6-3 to TRBJ1-1, with 8 bases lining up with TRBD1. V shed 2 bases and J 2 bases; nucleotides not matched to a gene: 7. Germline CDR1 and CDR2: MNHEY and SVGEGT. This CDR3 is built from 16 residues. The DNA for the CDR3 is TGTGCCAGCAGTTACCCACAGGGGGTTGGAAACACTGAAGCTTTCTTT. Protein sequence: CASSYPQGVGNTEAFF.

This rearrangement joins TRBV2 to TRBJ1-2; TRBD1 matches 9 bases. V was pared by 5 bases and J by 8 bases, with 12 bases of the junction left unmatched. There are 15 residues in the CDR3. Germline CDR1 SNHLY, CDR2 FYNNEI. The CDR3 spells CASSYPGQGSEGYTF. CDR3 nucleotides: TGTGCCAGCAGTTATCCGGGACAGGGAAGCGAGGGCTACACCTTC.

The chain couples TRBV19 to TRBJ1-4; TRBD1 aligns across 10 bases. Germline V gene lookup returns CDR1 LNHDA and CDR2 SQIVND (reference sequence). CDR3 length equals 15 residues. V lost 3 bases to trimming and J lost 8 bases; unmatched junction nucleotides: 6. The CDR3 sequence: CASSIAGTGDEKLFF. Here the CDR3 DNA reads TGTGCCAGTAGTATCGCCGGGACAGGGGACGAAAAACTGTTTTTT.

This sequence joins TRBV21-1 and TRBJ2-5; TRBD1, as called in the table, went unchecked against the DNA. TRBV21-1 is a pseudogene locus. The CDR3 contains 20 residues. CDR3 sequence (DNA): TGTGCCAGCAGCAGATTGAGGGACAAGCACCTCATCATTTACCAAGAGACCCAGTACTTC. It yields the protein CASSRLRDKHLIIYQETQYF.

The rearrangement joins TRBV5-4 to TRBJ2-2, with 11 bases matching TRBD1. CDR3 size: 16 residues. Germline lookup yields CDR1 SGHNT and CDR2 YYREEE (reference sequence). Trimming cost V 4 bases and J 4 bases; bases outside gene matches: 6. The CDR3 nucleotides are TGTGCCAGCAGCGTGCGGGACAGGGGGGTCACCGGGGAGCTGTTTTTT. This gives the protein CASSVRDRGVTGELFF.

The rearrangement links TRBV27 to TRBJ2-5, with a weak D call TRBD2 (6 bases). Germline V lookup: CDR1 MNHEY, CDR2 SMNVEV (reference sequence). The CDR3 length is 14 residues. Deletions cut 5 bases from V and 5 bases from J, with 15 bases between. CDR3 residues: CASSLAFGGETQYF. The CDR3, as DNA: TGTGCCAGCAGTCTCGCGTTTGGGGGGGAGACCCAGTACTTC.

The chain recombines TRBV5-1 with TRBJ2-1; D not resolved. V was clipped by 0 bases and J by 0 bases, with 7 bases between them. CDR1 is SGHRS, CDR2 YFSETQ, per germline. The CDR3 covers 15 residues. CDR3 loop: CASSLVAGSYNEQFF. CDR3 DNA: TGCGCCAGCAGCTTGGTGGCAGGCTCCTACAATGAGCAGTTCTTC.

V is TRBV5-1 and J is TRBJ2-5; D remains ambiguous. Germline V lookup: CDR1 SGHRS, CDR2 YFSETQ. The CDR3 is 14 residues long. Trimming cost V 0 bases and J 2 bases, with 8 bases left between them. The CDR3 protein is CASSLVRGQETQYF. For the CDR3, the DNA is TGCGCCAGCAGCTTGGTTCGCGGACAAGAGACCCAGTACTTC.

V is TRBV19 and J is TRBJ1-1; TRBD1 matches at 7 bases. CDR1 and CDR2 (germline): LNHDA, SQIVND (reference sequence). With 8 bases clipped from V and 7 bases from J, the junction kept 16 bases outside the gene matches. This CDR3 spans 15 amino acids. Here the CDR3 DNA reads TGTGCCAGTGATACAGGGGACCCCGGGGGGGGTGAAGCTTTCTTT. Protein: CASDTGDPGGGEAFF.

The count of this clone is one. The chain recombines TRBV19 with TRBJ2-7; 11 nucleotides line up with TRBD2. This CDR3 region has 17 residues. The trim removed 4 bases at V and 4 bases at J, leaving 12 bases unmatched. Germline lookup yields CDR1 LNHDA and CDR2 SQIVND (reference sequence). As DNA, the CDR3 is TGTGCCAGTAGTACCTCTGCTAGCGGGAGGCCGACGTACGAGCAGTACTTC. Translated, it gives CASSTSASGRPTYEQYF.

A word on this clone: This sample also contains other DNA sequences that code for the same CDR3. This chain uses TRBV18 with TRBJ2-7; 7 bases map to TRBD1. V dropped 0 bases and J dropped 4; count of bases not matched to a gene: 0. The CDR3 is made up of 13 amino acids. CDR1 is KGHSH and CDR2 is LQKENI in the germline V gene. The CDR3 coding sequence is TGTGCCAGCTCACCACCGACAGGGTACGAGCAGTACTTC. This gives the protein CASSPPTGYEQYF.

This clone was seen once. This rearrangement joins TRBV2 to TRBJ2-7, with a possible D match to TRBD1 (6 bases). Trimming cost V 3 bases and J 6 bases, with 6 bases left between them. Germline CDR1 is SNHLY and CDR2 is FYNNEI. The CDR3 is made up of 11 amino acids. For the CDR3, the DNA is TGTGCCAGCAGTGACAGGGGCGAGCAGTACTTC. It yields the protein CASSDRGEQYF.

V and J are TRBV6-5 and TRBJ2-5, with 12 nucleotides matching TRBD1. The germline V gene has CDR1 MNHEY and CDR2 SVGAGI. The V segment lost 6 bases and the J segment 5 bases; nucleotides outside the gene matches: 7. The CDR3 has 15 residues. The DNA for the CDR3 is TGTGCCAGCAGCCCGGGACAGGGGGCCTGGGAGACCCAGTACTTC. It is translated as CASSPGQGAWETQYF.

The rearrangement links TRBV7-2 to TRBJ1-1; D gene uncertain. Trimming stripped 1 base from V and 0 bases from J, with 6 bases between. CDR1 SGHTA and CDR2 FQGNSA come from the germline V gene. This CDR3 has 14 residues. The CDR3 region is CASSLVRMNTEAFF. The CDR3 DNA follows: TGTGCCAGCAGCTTAGTCAGGATGAACACTGAAGCTTTCTTT.

The chain employs TRBV19 and TRBJ2-1, with 8 bases matching TRBD1. Germline loops: CDR1 LNHDA, CDR2 SQIVND (reference sequence). Trimming at V came to 9 bases and at J to 7 bases, leaving 8 bases not matched to a gene. CDR3 length equals 13 residues. CDR3 sequence: CASGQGWINEQFF. In DNA, the CDR3 is TGTGCCAGCGGACAGGGATGGATTAATGAGCAGTTCTTC.

V is TRBV3-1 (or the pseudogene TRBV3-2) and J is TRBJ2-7, with D uncertain. Germline CDR1 LGHDT, CDR2 YNNKEL (reference sequence). V gave up 7 bases and J gave up 2 bases, with 12 bases separating them. This CDR3 contains 13 residues. CDR3 in DNA: TGTGCCAGCACCCACGTAACAGCCTACGAGCAGTACTTC. Protein sequence: CASTHVTAYEQYF.

V is TRBV29-1 and J is TRBJ2-2; no reliable D call. Germline-derived CDR1 and CDR2 are SQVTM and ANQGSEA. The CDR3 runs 14 residues. V dropped 6 bases and J dropped 5 bases, with 16 bases sitting between them. The CDR3 spells CSVHTPSRTGELFF. For the CDR3, the DNA is TGCAGCGTCCATACGCCTAGTCGGACCGGGGAGCTGTTTTTT.

V gene TRBV7-2 combines with J gene TRBJ2-3, with 7 bases aligning to TRBD2. The CDR3 totals 15 residues. Per germline, CDR1 SGHTA and CDR2 FQGNSA. V shed 3 bases, J shed 4 bases, and the junction held 7 bases outside the gene matches. The CDR3 DNA reads as TGTGCCAGCAGCTTTAGCGGGCGGGGATCAGATACGCAGTATTTT. Amino acids: CASSFSGRGSDTQYF.

This clone came up once. The chain carries TRBV7-6 and TRBJ1-6, with TRBD1 identical over 9 bases. J lost 6 bases, V lost 5 bases, and 8 bases had no gene match. CDR3 size: 16 residues. Germline loops: CDR1 SGHVS, CDR2 FNYEAQ. CDR3 region: CASSATGGPLNSPLHF. The CDR3 DNA sequence: TGTGCCAGCAGCGCCACAGGGGGCCCTCTTAATTCACCCCTCCACTTT.

The chain combines TRBV2 with TRBJ1-1; no reliable D call. The CDR3 loop spans 15 amino acids. In germline, CDR1 is SNHLY, CDR2 FYNNEI. Trimming shortened V by 4 bases and J by 1 base, and 13 bases separated the two germline ends. The CDR3 spells CASSVGGIGNTEAFF. The DNA for the CDR3 is TGTGCCAGCAGTGTAGGCGGGATTGGGAACACTGAAGCTTTCTTT.

V is TRBV7-2 and J is TRBJ2-1, with 13 bases matching TRBD2. The V gene end was trimmed by 4 bases and the J gene end by 8 bases; junction bases not matched to a gene: 8. Per germline, CDR1 SGHTA and CDR2 FQGNSA. CDR3 length: 16 residues. CDR3 protein: CASSSRGLAGAYEQFF. The CDR3 nucleotides are TGTGCCAGCAGCTCCAGAGGACTAGCGGGGGCCTATGAGCAGTTCTTC.

The gene calls are TRBV5-4 and TRBJ1-2; 9 positions match TRBD1. V gave up 4 bases and J gave up 5 bases; unmatched junction bases: 9. The CDR3 is made up of 15 amino acids. In germline, CDR1 is SGHNT, CDR2 YYREEE (reference sequence). Written as DNA, the CDR3 is TGTGCCAGCAGCACCAAGGAGGGACAGGGTTATGGCTACACCTTC. It is translated as CASSTKEGQGYGYTF.

The chain carries TRBV15 and TRBJ1-1, with unresolved D. Germline CDR1 LNHNV, CDR2 YYDKDF (reference sequence). V lost 1 base and J 4 bases, leaving 7 bases between the germline ends. There are 13 residues in the CDR3. This CDR3 is CATSRGGGTEAFF. The CDR3 DNA sequence: TGTGCCACCAGCAGAGGGGGAGGCACTGAAGCTTTCTTT.

V gene TRBV25-1 combines with J gene TRBJ2-5; D not certain. The germline gives CDR1 MGHDK, CDR2 SYGVNS. Trimming removed 3 bases at V and 1 base at J, with 12 bases between. This CDR3 has 15 amino acids. The CDR3 protein is CASSDPRLTQETQYF. In nucleotides, the CDR3 is TGTGCCAGCAGTGACCCGAGACTGACCCAAGAGACCCAGTACTTC.

The chain combines TRBV11-2 with TRBJ1-2; D is ambiguous. The germline V and J ends were trimmed by 4 bases and 14 bases, with 23 bases remaining between them. Germline V gene sequence: CDR1 SGHAT, CDR2 FQNNGV. The CDR3 covers 14 residues. The DNA for the CDR3 is TGTGCCAGCAGCTCACCGAGGGCCCTAGTATGGAATACCTTC. This codes for CASSSPRALVWNTF.

V gene TRBV5-4 combines with J gene TRBJ2-7; 7 nucleotides agree with TRBD1. CDR3 length: 15 amino acids. CDR1 is SGHNT and CDR2 is YYREEE in the germline V gene (reference sequence). The V gene end was trimmed by 4 bases and the J gene end by 6 bases; junction bases not matched to a gene: 13. CDR3: CASSRQDRLSSEQYF. The CDR3 DNA reads as TGTGCCAGCAGCCGCCAGGACAGGTTGTCGTCCGAGCAGTACTTC.

The chain employs TRBV6-6 and TRBJ2-3, with 9 bases aligning to TRBD2. The V and J ends lost 5 bases and 12 bases, in that order; junction bases with no gene match: 6. Germline CDR1 and CDR2: MNHNY and SVGAGI (reference sequence). The CDR3 has 12 residues. The CDR3 sequence is CASSPGLAIQYF. The DNA of the CDR3 is TGTGCCAGCAGTCCTGGACTAGCGATTCAGTATTTT.

The CDR3: CASSLGLATYEQYF. DNA for the CDR3: TGTGCCAGCAGCTTAGGACTAGCCACCTACGAGCAGTACTTC. The chain combines TRBV7-2 with TRBJ2-7; the match to TRBD2 covers 7 bases. The CDR3 contains 14 residues. V gave up 1 base and J gave up 2 bases; unmatched junction bases: 2. The germline gives CDR1 SGHTA, CDR2 FQGNSA. Full variable domain (outside the CDR3, taken from reference TRBV7-2 and TRBJ2-7): GAGVSQSPSNKVTEKGKDVELRCDPISGHTALYWYRQSLGQGLEFLIYFQGNSAPDKSGLPSDRFSAERTGGSVSTLTIQRTQQEDSAVYLCASSLGLATYEQYFGPGTRLTVT.

The V gene is TRBV7-2, the J gene TRBJ1-2; the D gene is possibly TRBD1 (6 bases). CDR1 is SGHTA, CDR2 FQGNSA, per germline. The CDR3 is 14 residues long. V gave up 4 bases and J gave up 4 bases, with 13 bases separating them. CDR3 amino acids: CASSWTDTTYGYTF. The CDR3 DNA reads as TGTGCCAGCAGCTGGACAGACACGACCTATGGCTACACCTTC.

The sample holds one count of this clone. The V call is TRBV6-2 or TRBV6-3, the J call TRBJ2-3, with D perhaps matching TRBD1 (5 bases). CDR3 length equals 17 residues. Germline V lookup: CDR1 MNHEY, CDR2 SVGEGT. V lost 4 bases and J 1 base, leaving 18 bases between the germline ends. CDR3 DNA: TGTGCCAGCAGTTGGGGTGGGGCGGTAGACGGCACAGATACGCAGTATTTT. Its translation: CASSWGGAVDGTDTQYF.